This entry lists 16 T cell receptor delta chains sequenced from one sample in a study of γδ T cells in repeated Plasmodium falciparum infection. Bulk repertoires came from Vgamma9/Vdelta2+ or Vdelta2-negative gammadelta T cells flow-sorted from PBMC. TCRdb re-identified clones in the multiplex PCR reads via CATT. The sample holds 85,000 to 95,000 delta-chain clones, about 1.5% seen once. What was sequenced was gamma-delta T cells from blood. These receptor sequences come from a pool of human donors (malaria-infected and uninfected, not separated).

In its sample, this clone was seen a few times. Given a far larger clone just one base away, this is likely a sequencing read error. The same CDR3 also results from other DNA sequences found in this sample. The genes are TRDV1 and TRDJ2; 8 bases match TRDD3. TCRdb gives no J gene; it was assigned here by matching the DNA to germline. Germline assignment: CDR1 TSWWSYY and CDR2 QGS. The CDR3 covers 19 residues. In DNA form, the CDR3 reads TGCGCTCTTGGGGAAGGGTCTGCCTGGGGGAGAGCGTTGACAGCACAACTCTTCTTT. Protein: CALGEGSAWGRALTAQLFF.

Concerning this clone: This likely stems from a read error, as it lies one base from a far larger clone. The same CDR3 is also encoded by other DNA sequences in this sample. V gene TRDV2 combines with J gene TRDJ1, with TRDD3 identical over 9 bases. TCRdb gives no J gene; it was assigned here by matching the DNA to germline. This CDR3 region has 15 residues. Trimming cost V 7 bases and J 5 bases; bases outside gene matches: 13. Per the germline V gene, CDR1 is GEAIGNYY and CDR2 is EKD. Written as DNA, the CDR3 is TGTGCCTGCGATGGACTGGGGGACCCGGGGGATAAACTCATCTTT. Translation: CACDGLGDPGDKLIF.

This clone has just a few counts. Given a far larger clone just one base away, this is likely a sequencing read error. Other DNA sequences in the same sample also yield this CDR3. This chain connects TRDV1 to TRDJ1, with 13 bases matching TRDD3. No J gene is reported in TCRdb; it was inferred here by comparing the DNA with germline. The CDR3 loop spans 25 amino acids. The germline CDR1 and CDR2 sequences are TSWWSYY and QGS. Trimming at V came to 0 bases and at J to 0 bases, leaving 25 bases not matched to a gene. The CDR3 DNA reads TGTGCTCTTGGGGAACTTTCCCTCCCCCTTTACTGGGGGATACGTGAACCGCTGTACACCGATAAACTCATCTTT. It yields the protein CALGELSLPLYWGIREPLYTDKLIF.

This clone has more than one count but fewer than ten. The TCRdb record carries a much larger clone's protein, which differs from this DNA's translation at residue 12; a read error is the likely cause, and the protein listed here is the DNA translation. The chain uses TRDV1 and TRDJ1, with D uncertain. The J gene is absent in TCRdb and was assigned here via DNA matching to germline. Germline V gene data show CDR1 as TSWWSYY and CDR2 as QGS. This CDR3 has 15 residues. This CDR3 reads CALGEPPGWDDELIF. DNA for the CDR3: TGTGCTCTTGGGGAACCACCGGGGTGGGACGATGAACTCATCTTT.

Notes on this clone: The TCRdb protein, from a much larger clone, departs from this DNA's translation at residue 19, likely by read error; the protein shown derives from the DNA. Here the CDR3 DNA reads TGTGCCTGTGACCCAGTACCGACCGCCGTACTGGGGGATACGGAGGGGACCGATAACCTCATCTTT. Protein sequence: CACDPVPTAVLGDTEGTDNLIF. Called V gene: TRDV2; the J gene was not called; TRDD3 is taken as the D call from the table, unchecked against the DNA. This CDR3 spans 22 amino acids. The germline V gene has CDR1 GEAIGNYY and CDR2 EKD.

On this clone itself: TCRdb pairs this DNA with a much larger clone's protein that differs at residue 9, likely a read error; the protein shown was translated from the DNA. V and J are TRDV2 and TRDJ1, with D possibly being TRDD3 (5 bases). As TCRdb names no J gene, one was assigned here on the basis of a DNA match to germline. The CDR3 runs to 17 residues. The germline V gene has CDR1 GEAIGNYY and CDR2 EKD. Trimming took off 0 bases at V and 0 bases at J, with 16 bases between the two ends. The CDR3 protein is CACDTVGTEGYTDKLIF. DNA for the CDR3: TGTGCCTGTGACACCGTCGGTACTGAGGGATACACCGATAAACTCATCTTT.

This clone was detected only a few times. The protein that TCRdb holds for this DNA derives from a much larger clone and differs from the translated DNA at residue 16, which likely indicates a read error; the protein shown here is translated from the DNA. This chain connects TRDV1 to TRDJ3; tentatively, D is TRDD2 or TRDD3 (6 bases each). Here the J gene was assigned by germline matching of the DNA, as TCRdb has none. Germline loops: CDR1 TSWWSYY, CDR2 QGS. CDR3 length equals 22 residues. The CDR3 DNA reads TGTGCTCTTTGGGGACTTCCTCCGGGGTACCTACCGAGCTCCTGGGGCACCCGACAGATGTTTTTC. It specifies CALWGLPPGYLPSSWGTRQMFF.

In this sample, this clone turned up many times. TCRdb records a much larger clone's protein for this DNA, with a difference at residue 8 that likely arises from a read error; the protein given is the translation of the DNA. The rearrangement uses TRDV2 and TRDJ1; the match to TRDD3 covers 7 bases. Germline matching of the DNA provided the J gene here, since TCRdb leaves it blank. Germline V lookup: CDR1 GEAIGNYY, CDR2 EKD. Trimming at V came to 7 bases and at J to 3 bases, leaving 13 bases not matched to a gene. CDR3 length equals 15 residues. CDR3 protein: CACLLLGGTADKLIF. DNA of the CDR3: TGTGCCTGCTTACTTCTGGGGGGTACCGCCGATAAACTCATCTTT.

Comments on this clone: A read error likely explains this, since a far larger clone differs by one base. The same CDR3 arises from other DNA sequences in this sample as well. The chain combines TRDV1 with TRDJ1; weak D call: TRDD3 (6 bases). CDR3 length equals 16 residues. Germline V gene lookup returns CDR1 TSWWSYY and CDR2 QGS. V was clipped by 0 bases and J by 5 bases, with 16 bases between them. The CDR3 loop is CALGELPGITTDKLIF. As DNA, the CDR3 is TGTGCTCTTGGGGAACTACCGGGGATTACTACTGATAAACTCATCTTT.

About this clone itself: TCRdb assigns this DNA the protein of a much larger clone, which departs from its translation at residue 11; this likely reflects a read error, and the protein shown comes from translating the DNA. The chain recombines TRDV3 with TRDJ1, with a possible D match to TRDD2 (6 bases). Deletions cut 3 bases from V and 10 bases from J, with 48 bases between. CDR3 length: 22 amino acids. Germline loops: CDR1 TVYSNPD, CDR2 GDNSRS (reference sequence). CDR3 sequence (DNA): TGTGCCTTCAATCACCTTCTTCCTCCGTCGCTACTCTCAAATATCGGAGGCTGGAGACTCATCTTT. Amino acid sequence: CAFNHLLPPSLLSNIGGWRLIF.

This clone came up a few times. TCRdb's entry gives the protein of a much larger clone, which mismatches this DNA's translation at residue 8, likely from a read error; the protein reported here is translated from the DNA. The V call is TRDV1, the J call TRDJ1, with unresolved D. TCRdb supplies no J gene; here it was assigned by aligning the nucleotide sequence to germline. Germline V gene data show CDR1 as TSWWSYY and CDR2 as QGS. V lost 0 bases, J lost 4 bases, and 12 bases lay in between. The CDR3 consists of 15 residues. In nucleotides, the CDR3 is TGTGCTCTTGGGGAACTAAGAGGACCTGGCGATAAACTCATCTTT. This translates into CALGELRGPGDKLIF.

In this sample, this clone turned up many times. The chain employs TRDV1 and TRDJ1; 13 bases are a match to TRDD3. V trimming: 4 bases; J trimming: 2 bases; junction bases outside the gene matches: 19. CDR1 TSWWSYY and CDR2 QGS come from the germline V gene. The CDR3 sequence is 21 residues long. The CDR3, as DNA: TGTGCTCTTGGGGGCTTCCTACCTACTCTACTGGGGGATACGAAGACCGATAAACTCATCTTT. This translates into CALGGFLPTLLGDTKTDKLIF.

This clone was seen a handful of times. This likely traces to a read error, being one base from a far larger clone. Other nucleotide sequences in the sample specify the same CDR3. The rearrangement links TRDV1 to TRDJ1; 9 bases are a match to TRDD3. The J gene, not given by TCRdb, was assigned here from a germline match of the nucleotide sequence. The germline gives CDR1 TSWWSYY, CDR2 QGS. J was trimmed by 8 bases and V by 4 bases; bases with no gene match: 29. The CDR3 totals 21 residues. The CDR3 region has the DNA TGTGCTCTTGGGGTACGGAGGTTCCCTAGCCTACTAGCAGGGGGGATACCCAAACTCATCTTT. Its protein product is CALGVRRFPSLLAGGIPKLIF.

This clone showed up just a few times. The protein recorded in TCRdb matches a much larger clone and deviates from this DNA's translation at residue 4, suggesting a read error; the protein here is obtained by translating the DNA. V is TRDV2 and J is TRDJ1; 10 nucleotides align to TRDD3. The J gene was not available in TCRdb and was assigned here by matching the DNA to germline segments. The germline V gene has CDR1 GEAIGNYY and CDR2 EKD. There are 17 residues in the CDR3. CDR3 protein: CACVTVGTGGYTDKLIF. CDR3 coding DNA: TGTGCCTGTGTCACCGTCGGTACTGGGGGATACACCGATAAACTCATCTTT.

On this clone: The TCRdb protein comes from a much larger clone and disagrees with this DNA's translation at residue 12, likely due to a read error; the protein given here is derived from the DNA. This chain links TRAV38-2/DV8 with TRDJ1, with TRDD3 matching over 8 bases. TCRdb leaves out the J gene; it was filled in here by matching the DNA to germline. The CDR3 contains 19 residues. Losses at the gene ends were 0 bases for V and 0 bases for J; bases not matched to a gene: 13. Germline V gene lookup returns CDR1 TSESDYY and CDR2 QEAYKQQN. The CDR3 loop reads CAYRSASSLLGGNTDKLIF. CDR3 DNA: TGTGCTTATAGGAGCGCGTCGTCCCTACTGGGGGGTAACACCGATAAACTCATCTTT.

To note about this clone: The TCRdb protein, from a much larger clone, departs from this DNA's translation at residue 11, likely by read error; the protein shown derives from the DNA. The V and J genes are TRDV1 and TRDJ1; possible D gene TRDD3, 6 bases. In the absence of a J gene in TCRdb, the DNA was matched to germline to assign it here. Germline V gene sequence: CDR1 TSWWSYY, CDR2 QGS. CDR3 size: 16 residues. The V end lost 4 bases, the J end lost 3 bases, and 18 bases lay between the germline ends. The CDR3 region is CALGAILGLYADKLIF. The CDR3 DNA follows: TGTGCTCTTGGGGCCATACTGGGATTGTACGCCGATAAACTCATCTTT.